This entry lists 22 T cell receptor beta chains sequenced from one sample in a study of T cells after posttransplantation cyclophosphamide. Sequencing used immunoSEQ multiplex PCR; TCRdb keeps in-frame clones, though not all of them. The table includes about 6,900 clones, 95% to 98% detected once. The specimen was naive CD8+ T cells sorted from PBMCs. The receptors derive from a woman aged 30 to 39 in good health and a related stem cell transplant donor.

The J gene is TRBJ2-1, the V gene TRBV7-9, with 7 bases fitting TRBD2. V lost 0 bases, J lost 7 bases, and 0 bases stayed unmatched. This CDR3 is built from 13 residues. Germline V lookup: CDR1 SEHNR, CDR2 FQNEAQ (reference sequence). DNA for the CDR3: TGTGCCAGCAGCTTAGCGGGGGGGAATGAGCAGTTCTTC. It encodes CASSLAGGNEQFF.

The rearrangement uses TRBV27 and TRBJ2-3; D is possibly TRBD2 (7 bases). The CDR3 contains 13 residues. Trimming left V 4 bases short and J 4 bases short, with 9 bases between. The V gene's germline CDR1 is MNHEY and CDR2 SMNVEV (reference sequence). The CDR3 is CASSSGGPDTQYF. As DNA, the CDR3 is TGTGCCAGCAGTTCGGGGGGCCCAGATACGCAGTATTTT.

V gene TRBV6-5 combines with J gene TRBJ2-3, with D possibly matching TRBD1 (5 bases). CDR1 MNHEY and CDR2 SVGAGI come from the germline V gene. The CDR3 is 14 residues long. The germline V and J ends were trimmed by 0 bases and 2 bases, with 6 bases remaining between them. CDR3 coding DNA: TGTGCCAGCAGTTACTCGGACAACACAGATACGCAGTATTTT. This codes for CASSYSDNTDTQYF.

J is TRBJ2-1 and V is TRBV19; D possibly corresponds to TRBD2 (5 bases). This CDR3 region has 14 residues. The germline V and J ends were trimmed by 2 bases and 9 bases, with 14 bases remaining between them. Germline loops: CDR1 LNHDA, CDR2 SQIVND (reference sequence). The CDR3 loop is CASSISSSWSEQFF. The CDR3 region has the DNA TGTGCCAGTAGTATATCTAGCTCCTGGAGTGAGCAGTTCTTC.

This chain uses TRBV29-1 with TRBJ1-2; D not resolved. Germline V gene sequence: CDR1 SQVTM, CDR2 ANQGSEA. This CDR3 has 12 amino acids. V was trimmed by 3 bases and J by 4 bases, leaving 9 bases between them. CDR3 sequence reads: CSVDAGIYGYTF. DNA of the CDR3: TGCAGCGTTGATGCGGGTATCTATGGCTACACCTTC.

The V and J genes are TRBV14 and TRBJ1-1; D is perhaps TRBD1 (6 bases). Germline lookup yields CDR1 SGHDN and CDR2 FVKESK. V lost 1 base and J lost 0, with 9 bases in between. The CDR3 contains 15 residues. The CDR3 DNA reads TGTGCCAGCAGCCAAGCGACAGGTCTGAACACTGAAGCTTTCTTT. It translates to CASSQATGLNTEAFF.

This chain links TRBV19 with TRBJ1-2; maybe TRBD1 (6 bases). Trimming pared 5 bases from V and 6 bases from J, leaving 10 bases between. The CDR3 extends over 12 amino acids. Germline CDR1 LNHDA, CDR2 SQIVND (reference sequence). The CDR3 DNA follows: TGTGCCAGTAGTTTGGCAGGGGATGGCTACACCTTC. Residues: CASSLAGDGYTF.

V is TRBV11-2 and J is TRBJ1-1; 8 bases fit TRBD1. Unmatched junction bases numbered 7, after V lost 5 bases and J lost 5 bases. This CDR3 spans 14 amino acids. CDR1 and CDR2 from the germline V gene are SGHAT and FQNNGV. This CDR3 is CASSLRTGRTEAFF. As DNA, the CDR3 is TGTGCCAGCAGCCTCCGGACAGGGCGAACTGAAGCTTTCTTT.

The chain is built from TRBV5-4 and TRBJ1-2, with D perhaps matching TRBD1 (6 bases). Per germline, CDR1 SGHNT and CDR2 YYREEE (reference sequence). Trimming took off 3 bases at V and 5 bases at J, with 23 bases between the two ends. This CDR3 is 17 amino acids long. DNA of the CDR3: TGTGCCAGCAGCTCGTTCGGGGGGCGGGGCCTTGGTTATGGCTACACCTTC. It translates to CASSSFGGRGLGYGYTF.

The CDR3 loop reads CASSVTSGGNYEQYF. The CDR3 nucleotides are TGTGCCAGCAGTGTTACGTCAGGGGGAAACTACGAGCAGTACTTC. The chain is built from TRBV2 and TRBJ2-7; TRBD1 matches 7 bases. Germline V gene data show CDR1 as SNHLY and CDR2 as FYNNEI. The CDR3 totals 15 residues. Unmatched junction bases numbered 9, after V lost 4 bases and J lost 3 bases.

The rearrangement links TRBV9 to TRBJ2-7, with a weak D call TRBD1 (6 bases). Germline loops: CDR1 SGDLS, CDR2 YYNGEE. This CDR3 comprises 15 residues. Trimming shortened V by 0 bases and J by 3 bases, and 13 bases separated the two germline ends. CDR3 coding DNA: TGTGCCAGCAGCGTAGGAGGTTCAGGGGTCTACGAGCAGTACTTC. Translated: CASSVGGSGVYEQYF.

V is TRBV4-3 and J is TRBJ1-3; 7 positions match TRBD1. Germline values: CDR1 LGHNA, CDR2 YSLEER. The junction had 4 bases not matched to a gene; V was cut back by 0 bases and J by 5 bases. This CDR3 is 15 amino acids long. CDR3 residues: CASSQDPTGRNTIYF. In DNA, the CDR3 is TGCGCCAGCAGCCAAGATCCGACAGGGAGAAACACCATATATTTT.

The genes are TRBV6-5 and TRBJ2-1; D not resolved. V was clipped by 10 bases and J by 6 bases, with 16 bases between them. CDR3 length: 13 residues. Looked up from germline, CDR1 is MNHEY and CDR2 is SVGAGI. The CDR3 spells CATNSPDTNEQFF. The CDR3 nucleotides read TGTGCCACTAACTCCCCCGACACCAATGAGCAGTTCTTC.

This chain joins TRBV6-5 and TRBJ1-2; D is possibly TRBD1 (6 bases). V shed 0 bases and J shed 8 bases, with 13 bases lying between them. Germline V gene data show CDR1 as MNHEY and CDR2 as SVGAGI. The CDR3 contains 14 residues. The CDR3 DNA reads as TGTGCCAGCAGTTACTCCGGGACACTAAAAGGCTACACCTTC. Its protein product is CASSYSGTLKGYTF.

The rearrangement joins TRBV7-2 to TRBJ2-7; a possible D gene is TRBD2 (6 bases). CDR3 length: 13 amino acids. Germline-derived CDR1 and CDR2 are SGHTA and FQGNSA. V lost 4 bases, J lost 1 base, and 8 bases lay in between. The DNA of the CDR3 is TGTGCCAGCAGCTGGGGGGATTCCTACGAGCAGTACTTC. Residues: CASSWGDSYEQYF.

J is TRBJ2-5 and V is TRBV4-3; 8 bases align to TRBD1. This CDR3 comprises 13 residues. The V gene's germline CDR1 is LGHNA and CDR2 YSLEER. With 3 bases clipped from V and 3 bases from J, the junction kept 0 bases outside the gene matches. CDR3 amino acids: CASSQDREETQYF. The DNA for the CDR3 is TGCGCCAGCAGCCAGGACAGGGAAGAGACCCAGTACTTC.

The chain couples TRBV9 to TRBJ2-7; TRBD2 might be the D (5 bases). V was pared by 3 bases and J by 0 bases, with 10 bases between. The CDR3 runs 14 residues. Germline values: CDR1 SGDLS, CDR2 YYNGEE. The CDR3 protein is CASSAADSSYEQYF. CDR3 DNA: TGTGCCAGCAGCGCGGCGGACTCCTCCTACGAGCAGTACTTC.

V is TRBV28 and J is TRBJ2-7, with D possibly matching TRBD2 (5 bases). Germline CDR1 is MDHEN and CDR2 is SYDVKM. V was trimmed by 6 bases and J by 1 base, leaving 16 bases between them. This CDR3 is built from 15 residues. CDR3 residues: CASRFGPTGSYEQYF. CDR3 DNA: TGTGCCAGCAGGTTTGGACCGACGGGGTCCTACGAGCAGTACTTC. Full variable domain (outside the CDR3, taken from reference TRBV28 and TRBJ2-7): DVKVTQSSRYLVKRTGEKVFLECVQDMDHENMFWYRQDPGLGLRLIYFSYDVKMKEKGDIPEGYSVSREKKERFSLILESASTNQTSMYLCASRFGPTGSYEQYFGPGTRLTVT.

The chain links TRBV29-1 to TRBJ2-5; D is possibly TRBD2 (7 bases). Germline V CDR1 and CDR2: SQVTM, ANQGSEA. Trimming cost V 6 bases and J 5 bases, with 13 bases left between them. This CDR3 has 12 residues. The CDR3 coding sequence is TGCAGCGTGGGGGGGCTAGGCGAGACCCAGTACTTC. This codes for CSVGGLGETQYF.

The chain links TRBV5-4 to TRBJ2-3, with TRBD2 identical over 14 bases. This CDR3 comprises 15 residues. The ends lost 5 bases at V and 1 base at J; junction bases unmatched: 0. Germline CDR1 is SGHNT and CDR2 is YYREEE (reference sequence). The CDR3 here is CASRGLAGGTDTQYF. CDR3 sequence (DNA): TGTGCCAGCAGGGGACTAGCGGGGGGCACAGATACGCAGTATTTT.

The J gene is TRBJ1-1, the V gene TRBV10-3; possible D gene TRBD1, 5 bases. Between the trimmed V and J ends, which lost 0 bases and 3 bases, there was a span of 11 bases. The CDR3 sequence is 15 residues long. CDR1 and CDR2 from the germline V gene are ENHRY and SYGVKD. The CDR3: CAISESEGVDTEAFF. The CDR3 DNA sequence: TGTGCCATCAGTGAGTCGGAAGGGGTGGACACTGAAGCTTTCTTT.

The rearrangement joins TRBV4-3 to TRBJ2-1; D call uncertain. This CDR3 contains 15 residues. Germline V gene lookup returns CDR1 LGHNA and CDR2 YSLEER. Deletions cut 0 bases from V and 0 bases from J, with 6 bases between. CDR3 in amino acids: CASSQDSSSYNEQFF. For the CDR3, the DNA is TGCGCCAGCAGCCAAGATTCTAGCTCCTACAATGAGCAGTTCTTC.